Listed below are T cell receptor beta chains from one sample, sequenced in a study of metastatic and nonmetastatic thyroid tumors. TCRdb used MiXCR to call clones anew from the PCR reads. Among under 15,000 clones, about an eighth were seen once, and the ten largest hold around a third. The specimen was blood. The source of these receptors is a female donor with papillary thyroid cancer or a benign thyroid nodule (not recorded which). Some clones in this sample may be carry-over from other donors' samples. The CDR3 runs from the conserved cysteine through the conserved F or W. D genes are given only for firm matches. Only some rows state a clone size, as once, few, many or a class for expanded clones.

j_call,clone_size,cdr3_length,d_call,v_call,cdr3_aa,cdr3_nt
TRBJ2-1,NA,16,TRBD2,TRBV11-2,CASSSWLSGSSYEQFF,TGTGCCAGCAGCTCGTGGCTCAGCGGGAGTTCATATGAGCAGTTCTTC
TRBJ2-1,many,15,NA,TRBV4-3,CASSLGHHTYNEQFF,TGCGCCAGCAGCCTAGGCCACCACACCTACAATGAGCAGTTCTTC
TRBJ2-7,medium-sized,11,NA,TRBV12-3/TRBV12-4,CASSATYEQYF,TGTGCCAGCAGTGCAACCTACGAGCAGTACTTC
TRBJ2-5,few,17,TRBD2,TRBV6-1,CASSFTLLAGGQETQYF,TGTGCCAGCAGCTTTACCCTCCTAGCGGGGGGGCAAGAGACCCAGTACTTC
TRBJ2-3,NA,12,TRBD2,TRBV11-3,CASSLGGDTQYF,TGTGCCAGCAGCTTGGGGGGGGATACGCAGTATTTT
TRBJ1-6,many,19,NA,TRBV24-1,CATSDLQGSMSSYNSPLHF,TGTGCCACCAGTGATTTGCAAGGCAGTATGAGCTCCTATAATTCACCCCTCCACTTT
TRBJ1-1,few,14,TRBD1,TRBV6-5,CASSDSDRGTEAFF,TGTGCCAGCAGTGACTCTGACAGGGGGACTGAAGCTTTCTTT
TRBJ2-2,many,13,NA,TRBV7-3,CASSLNLPGELFF,TGTGCCAGCAGCTTAAACCTCCCCGGGGAGCTGTTTTTT
TRBJ2-1,many,15,TRBD2,TRBV7-8,CASSLTSGRGNEQFF,TGTGCCAGCAGCCTTACTAGCGGGAGGGGAAATGAGCAGTTCTTC
TRBJ2-1,few,15,TRBD1,TRBV19,CASSLGGTGRNEQFF,TGTGCCAGTAGTCTGGGCGGGACAGGGAGGAATGAGCAGTTCTTC
TRBJ2-3,NA,14,NA,TRBV6-1,CASCDLTGYDMQYF,TGTGCCAGCTGCGACCTTACAGGGTACGATATGCAGTATTTT
TRBJ2-1,medium-sized,16,TRBD2,TRBV24-1,CATSDFTSGGQNEQFF,TGTGCCACCAGTGACTTTACTAGCGGGGGACAAAATGAGCAGTTCTTC
TRBJ2-1,medium-sized,15,TRBD2,TRBV20-1,CSARPGTSPSNEQFF,TGCAGTGCTAGACCCGGGACTAGCCCTAGCAATGAGCAGTTCTTC
TRBJ2-1,many,15,TRBD2,TRBV5-1,CASSLGLAGFDEQFF,TGCGCCAGCAGCTTGGGGCTAGCGGGGTTTGATGAGCAGTTCTTC
TRBJ1-4,many,15,NA,TRBV7-2,CASSLLVGGNEKLFF,TGTGCCAGCAGCTTATTGGTCGGGGGGAATGAAAAACTGTTTTTT
TRBJ2-1,many,14,NA,TRBV30,CAWDPGYSYNEQFF,TGTGCCTGGGATCCAGGGTATTCCTACAATGAGCAGTTCTTC
TRBJ2-6,medium-sized,14,NA,TRBV6-2/TRBV6-3,CASSWGRGANVLTF,TGTGCCAGCAGTTGGGGGAGAGGGGCCAACGTCCTGACTTTC
TRBJ1-2,many,15,NA,TRBV19,CASSKPEPGGEGYTF,TGTGCCAGTAGTAAACCGGAGCCCGGCGGGGAAGGCTACACCTTC
TRBJ2-2,NA,15,TRBD1,TRBV6-4,CTSSDGTGGTGELFF,TGTACCAGCAGTGACGGGACAGGGGGCACCGGTGAGCTGTTTTTT
TRBJ1-5,many,13,NA,TRBV6-1,CASSPSRYQPQHF,TGTGCCAGTTCCCCGAGCAGATATCAGCCCCAGCATTTT
TRBJ2-1,NA,14,TRBD2,TRBV28,CASSLWEGLNEQFF,TGTGCCAGCAGTTTGTGGGAGGGCCTTAACGAGCAGTTCTTC
TRBJ2-2,NA,14,NA,TRBV12-3/TRBV12-4,CASSFGANTGELFF,TGTGCCAGCAGTTTTGGGGCGAACACCGGGGAGCTGTTTTTT
TRBJ2-3,many,14,NA,TRBV7-3,CASSAGTQTDTQYF,TGTGCCAGCAGCGCCGGGACTCAAACAGATACGCAGTATTTT
TRBJ2-5,NA,16,TRBD2,TRBV6-5,CASSYSEREGEETQYF,TGTGCCAGCAGTTACTCGGAACGGGAGGGCGAGGAGACCCAGTACTTC
TRBJ1-5,few,14,NA,TRBV2,CASSGTMSNQPQHF,TGTGCCAGCAGTGGGACGATGAGCAATCAGCCCCAGCATTTT
TRBJ1-6,many,13,NA,TRBV18,CASSEGENSPLHF,TGTGCCAGCTCGGAGGGGGAGAATTCACCCCTCCACTTT
TRBJ2-7,NA,19,TRBD2,TRBV2,CASREVGTSGRERPYEQYF,TGTGCCAGCAGGGAAGTCGGGACTAGCGGGAGAGAACGGCCCTACGAGCAGTACTTC
TRBJ2-4,many,20,NA,TRBV7-8,CASSLGLLLGDSLAKNIQYF,TGTGCCAGCAGCTTAGGACTCCTCTTGGGTGACAGTCTAGCCAAAAACATTCAGTACTTC
TRBJ1-2,many,13,NA,TRBV5-1,CASSFGSDRGYTF,TGCGCCAGCAGTTTCGGATCCGACCGGGGCTACACCTTC
TRBJ1-1,many,16,NA,TRBV5-1,CASSMGRVAGLTEAFF,TGCGCCAGCAGCATGGGAAGGGTAGCGGGGCTTACTGAAGCTTTCTTT
TRBJ1-5,many,15,NA,TRBV9,CASSVGGGRNQPQHF,TGTGCCAGCAGCGTAGGAGGGGGTAGGAATCAGCCCCAGCATTTT
TRBJ1-2,many,11,NA,TRBV29-1,CSVLQTYGYTF,TGCAGCGTTTTACAGACCTATGGCTACACCTTC
TRBJ1-1,many,13,NA,TRBV7-9,CASSLVSDTEAFF,TGTGCCAGCAGCTTAGTATCTGACACTGAAGCTTTCTTT
TRBJ2-3,NA,13,NA,TRBV5-4,CASSSSLLDTQYF,TGTGCCAGCAGCTCCAGCCTGTTAGATACGCAGTATTTT
TRBJ1-5,many,17,NA,TRBV27,CASSRAIGGNSNQPQHF,TGTGCCAGCAGCCGCGCGATAGGTGGGAATAGCAATCAGCCCCAGCATTTT
TRBJ1-6,many,15,NA,TRBV7-2,CASSLVGTEDSPLHF,TGTGCCAGCAGCTTAGTTGGGACCGAAGATTCACCCCTCCACTTT
TRBJ2-2,many,15,NA,TRBV7-2,CASSRDGLVTGELFF,TGTGCCAGCAGCCGAGACGGGCTAGTAACCGGGGAGCTGTTTTTT
TRBJ1-2,many,13,NA,TRBV5-7,CASLIGRKGGYTF,TGTGCCAGCCTCATCGGACGTAAAGGTGGCTACACCTTC
TRBJ2-7,few,15,NA,TRBV6-5,CASSYSNEPFVEQYF,TGTGCCAGCAGTTACTCGAACGAACCCTTTGTCGAGCAGTACTTC
TRBJ2-5,many,14,TRBD2,TRBV12-3/TRBV12-4,CASSFSLAGVSQYF,TGTGCCAGCAGTTTCTCCCTAGCGGGAGTGTCCCAGTACTTC
TRBJ1-2,medium-sized,14,NA,TRBV6-2/TRBV6-3,CASSLTGGVGGYTF,TGTGCCAGCAGCCTGACAGGCGGGGTTGGTGGCTACACCTTC
TRBJ2-1,many,15,TRBD2,TRBV9,CASSATSGAYNEQFF,TGTGCCAGCAGCGCCACTAGCGGAGCCTACAATGAGCAGTTCTTC
TRBJ2-3,many,15,TRBD2,TRBV7-2,CASSSIAGVGDTQYF,TGTGCCAGCAGCTCCATAGCGGGAGTGGGGGATACGCAGTATTTT
TRBJ2-7,medium-sized,14,NA,TRBV2,CASSELGESYEQYF,TGTGCCAGCAGTGAATTGGGGGAATCCTACGAGCAGTACTTC
TRBJ2-3,NA,13,TRBD2,TRBV7-3,CACSRTSLDTKYF,TGTGCCTGCAGCCGGACTAGTCTGGATACGAAGTATTTT